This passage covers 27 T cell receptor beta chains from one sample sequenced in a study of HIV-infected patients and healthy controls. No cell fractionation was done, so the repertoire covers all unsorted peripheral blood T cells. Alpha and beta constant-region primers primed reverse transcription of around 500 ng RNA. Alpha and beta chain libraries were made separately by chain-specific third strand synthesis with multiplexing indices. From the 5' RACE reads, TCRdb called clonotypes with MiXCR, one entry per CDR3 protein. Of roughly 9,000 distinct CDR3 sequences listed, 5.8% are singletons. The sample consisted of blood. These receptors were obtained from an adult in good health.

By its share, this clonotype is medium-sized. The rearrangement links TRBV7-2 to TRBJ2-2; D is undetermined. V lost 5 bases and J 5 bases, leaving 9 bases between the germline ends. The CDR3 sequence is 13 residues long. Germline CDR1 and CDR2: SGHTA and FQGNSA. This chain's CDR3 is CASSAHITGELFF. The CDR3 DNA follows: TGTGCCAGCAGCGCACATATAACCGGGGAGCTGTTTTTT.

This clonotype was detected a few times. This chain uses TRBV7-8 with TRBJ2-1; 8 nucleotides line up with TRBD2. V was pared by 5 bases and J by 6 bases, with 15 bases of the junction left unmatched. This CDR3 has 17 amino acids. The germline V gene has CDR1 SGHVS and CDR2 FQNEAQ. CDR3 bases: TGTGCCAGCAGCCTCTGGGTCGAACTAGCGGAAGTCAATGAGCAGTTCTTC. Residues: CASSLWVELAEVNEQFF.

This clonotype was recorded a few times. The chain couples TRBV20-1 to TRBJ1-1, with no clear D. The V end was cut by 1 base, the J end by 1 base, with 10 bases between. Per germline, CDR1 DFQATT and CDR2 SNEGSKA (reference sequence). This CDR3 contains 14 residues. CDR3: CSARAGSQNTEAFF. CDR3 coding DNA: TGCAGTGCTAGAGCCGGCAGCCAGAACACTGAAGCTTTCTTT.

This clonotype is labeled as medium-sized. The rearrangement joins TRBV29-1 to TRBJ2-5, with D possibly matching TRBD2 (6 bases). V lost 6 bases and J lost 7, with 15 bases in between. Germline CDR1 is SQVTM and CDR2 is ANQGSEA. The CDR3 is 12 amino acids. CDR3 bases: TGCAGCGTGCGCGGGACCGGCAGGACCCAGTACTTC. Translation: CSVRGTGRTQYF.

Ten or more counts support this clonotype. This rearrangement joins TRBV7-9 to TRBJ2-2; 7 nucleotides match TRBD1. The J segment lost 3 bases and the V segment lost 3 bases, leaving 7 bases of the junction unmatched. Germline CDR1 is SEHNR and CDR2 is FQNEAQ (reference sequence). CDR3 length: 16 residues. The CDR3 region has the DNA TGTGCCAGCAGCTTCCCGCGACAGGGTGACACCGGGGAGCTGTTTTTT. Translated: CASSFPRQGDTGELFF.

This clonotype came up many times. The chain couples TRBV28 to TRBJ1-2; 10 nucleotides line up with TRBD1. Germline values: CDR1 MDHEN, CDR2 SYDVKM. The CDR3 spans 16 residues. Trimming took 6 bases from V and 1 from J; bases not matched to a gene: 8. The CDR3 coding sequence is TGTGCCAGCAGCAGTGGACAGGGGGTACTTAACTATGGCTACACCTTC. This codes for CASSSGQGVLNYGYTF.

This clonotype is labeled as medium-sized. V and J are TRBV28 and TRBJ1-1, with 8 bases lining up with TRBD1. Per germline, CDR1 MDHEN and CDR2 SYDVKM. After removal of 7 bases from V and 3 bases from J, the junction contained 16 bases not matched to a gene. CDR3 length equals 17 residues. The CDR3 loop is CASTRDRRILWHTEAFF. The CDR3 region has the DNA TGTGCCAGCACCCGGGACAGGAGGATTCTTTGGCACACTGAAGCTTTCTTT.

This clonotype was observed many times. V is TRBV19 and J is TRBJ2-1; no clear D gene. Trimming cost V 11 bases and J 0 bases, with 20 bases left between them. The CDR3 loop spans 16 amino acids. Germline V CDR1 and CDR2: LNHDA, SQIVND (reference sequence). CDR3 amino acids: CASLESRPSSYNEQFF. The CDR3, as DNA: TGTGCCTCCCTTGAGTCCCGGCCCAGCTCCTACAATGAGCAGTTCTTC.

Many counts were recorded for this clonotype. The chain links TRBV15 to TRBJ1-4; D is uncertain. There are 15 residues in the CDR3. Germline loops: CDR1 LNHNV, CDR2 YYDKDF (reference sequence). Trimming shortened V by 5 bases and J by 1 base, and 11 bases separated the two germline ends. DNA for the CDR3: TGTGCCACCAGCTCGCGAATAGTAACTAATGAAAAACTGTTTTTT. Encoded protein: CATSSRIVTNEKLFF.

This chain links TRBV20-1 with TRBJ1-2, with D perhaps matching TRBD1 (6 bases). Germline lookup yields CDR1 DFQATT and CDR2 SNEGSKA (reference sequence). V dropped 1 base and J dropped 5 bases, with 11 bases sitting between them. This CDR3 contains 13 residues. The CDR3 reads CSARGRDTYGYTF. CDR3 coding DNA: TGCAGTGCTAGAGGCCGGGACACTTATGGCTACACCTTC.

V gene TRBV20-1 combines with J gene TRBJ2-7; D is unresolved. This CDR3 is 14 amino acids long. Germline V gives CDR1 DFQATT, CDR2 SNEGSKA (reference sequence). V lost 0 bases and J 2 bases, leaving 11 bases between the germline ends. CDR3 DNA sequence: TGCAGTGCTAGAGACCCGAACAGAGCCTACGAGCAGTACTTC. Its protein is CSARDPNRAYEQYF.

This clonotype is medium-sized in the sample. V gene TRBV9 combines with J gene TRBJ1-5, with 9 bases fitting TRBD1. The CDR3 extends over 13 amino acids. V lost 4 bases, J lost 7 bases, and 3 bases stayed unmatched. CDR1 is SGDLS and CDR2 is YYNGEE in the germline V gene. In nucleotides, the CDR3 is TGTGCCAGCAGCAGACAGGGGGTCCAGCCCCAGCATTTT. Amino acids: CASSRQGVQPQHF.

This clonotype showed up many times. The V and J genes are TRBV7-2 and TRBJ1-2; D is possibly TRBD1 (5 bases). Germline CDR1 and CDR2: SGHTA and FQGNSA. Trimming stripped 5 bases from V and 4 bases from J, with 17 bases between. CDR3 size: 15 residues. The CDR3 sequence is CASSPSGTEIYGYTF. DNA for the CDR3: TGTGCCAGCAGCCCATCCGGGACGGAGATCTATGGCTACACCTTC.

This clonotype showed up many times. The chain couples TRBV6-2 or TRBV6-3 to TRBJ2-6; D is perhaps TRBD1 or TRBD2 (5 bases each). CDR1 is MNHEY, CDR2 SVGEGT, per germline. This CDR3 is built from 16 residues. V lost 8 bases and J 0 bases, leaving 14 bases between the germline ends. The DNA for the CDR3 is TGTGCCAGCTTGTCGGGGCGATACTCTGGGGCCAACGTCCTGACTTTC. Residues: CASLSGRYSGANVLTF.

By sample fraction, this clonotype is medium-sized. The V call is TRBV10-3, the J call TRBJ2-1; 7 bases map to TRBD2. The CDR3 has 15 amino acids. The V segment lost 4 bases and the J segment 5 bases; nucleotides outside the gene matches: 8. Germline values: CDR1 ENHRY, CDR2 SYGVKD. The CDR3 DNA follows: TGTGCCATCAGTGGAGCCGGGGGAGGGGACAATGAGCAGTTCTTC. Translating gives CAISGAGGGDNEQFF.

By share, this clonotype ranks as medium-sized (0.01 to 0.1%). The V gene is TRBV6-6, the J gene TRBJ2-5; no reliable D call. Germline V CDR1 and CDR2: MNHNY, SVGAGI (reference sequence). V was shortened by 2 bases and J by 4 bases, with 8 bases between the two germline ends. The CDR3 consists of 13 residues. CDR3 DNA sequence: TGTGCCAGCAGTTACCTTTCAGGAGAGACCCAGTACTTC. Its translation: CASSYLSGETQYF.

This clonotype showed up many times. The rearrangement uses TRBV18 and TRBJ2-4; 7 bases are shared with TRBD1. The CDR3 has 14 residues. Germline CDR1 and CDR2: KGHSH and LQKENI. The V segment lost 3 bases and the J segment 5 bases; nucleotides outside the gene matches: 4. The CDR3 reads CASSPTGTENIQYF. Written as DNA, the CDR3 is TGTGCCAGCTCACCTACCGGGACAGAAAACATTCAGTACTTC.

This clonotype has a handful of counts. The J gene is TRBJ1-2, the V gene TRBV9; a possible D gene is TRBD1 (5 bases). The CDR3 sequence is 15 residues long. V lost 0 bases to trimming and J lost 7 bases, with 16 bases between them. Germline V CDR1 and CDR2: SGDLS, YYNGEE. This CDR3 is CASSVAPGSLSGYTF. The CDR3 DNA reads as TGTGCCAGCAGCGTAGCCCCAGGGAGCCTGAGTGGCTACACCTTC.

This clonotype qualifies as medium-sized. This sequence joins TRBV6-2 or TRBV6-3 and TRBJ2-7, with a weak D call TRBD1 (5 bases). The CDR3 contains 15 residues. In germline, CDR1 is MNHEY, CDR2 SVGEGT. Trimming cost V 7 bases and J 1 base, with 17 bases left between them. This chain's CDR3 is CASKESGAGSYEQYF. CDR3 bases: TGTGCCAGCAAGGAAAGTGGGGCCGGATCCTACGAGCAGTACTTC.

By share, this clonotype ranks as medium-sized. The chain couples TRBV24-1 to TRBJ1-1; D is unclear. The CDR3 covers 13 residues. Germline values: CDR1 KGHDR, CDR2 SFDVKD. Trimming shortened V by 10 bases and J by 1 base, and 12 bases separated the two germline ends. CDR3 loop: CATRITENTEAFF. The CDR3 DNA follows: TGTGCCACTCGTATTACTGAGAACACTGAAGCTTTCTTT.

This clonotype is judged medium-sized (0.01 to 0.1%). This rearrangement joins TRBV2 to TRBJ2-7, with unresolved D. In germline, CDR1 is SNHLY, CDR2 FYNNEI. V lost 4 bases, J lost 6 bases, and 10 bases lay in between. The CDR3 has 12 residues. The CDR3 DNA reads TGTGCCAGCAGTGTCCGGAGAGCCGAGCAGTACTTC. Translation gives CASSVRRAEQYF.

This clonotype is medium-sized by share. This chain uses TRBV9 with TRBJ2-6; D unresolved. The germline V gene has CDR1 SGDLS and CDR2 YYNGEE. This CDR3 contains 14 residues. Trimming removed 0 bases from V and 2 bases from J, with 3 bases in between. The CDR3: CASSVAAGANVLTF. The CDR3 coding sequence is TGTGCCAGCAGCGTAGCGGCTGGGGCCAACGTCCTGACTTTC.

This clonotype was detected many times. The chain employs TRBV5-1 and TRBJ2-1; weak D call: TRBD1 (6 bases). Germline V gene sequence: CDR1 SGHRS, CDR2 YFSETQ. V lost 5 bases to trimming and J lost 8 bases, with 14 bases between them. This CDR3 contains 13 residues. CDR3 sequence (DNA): TGCGCCAGCAGTACAGGGATTCTCGATGAGCAGTTCTTC. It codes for CASSTGILDEQFF.

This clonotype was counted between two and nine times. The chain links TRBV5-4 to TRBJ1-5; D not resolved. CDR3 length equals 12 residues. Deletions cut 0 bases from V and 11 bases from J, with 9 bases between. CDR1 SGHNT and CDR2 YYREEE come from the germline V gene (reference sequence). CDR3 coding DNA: TGTGCCAGCAGCTTGGGCGACGGGTCCCAGCATTTT. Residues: CASSLGDGSQHF.

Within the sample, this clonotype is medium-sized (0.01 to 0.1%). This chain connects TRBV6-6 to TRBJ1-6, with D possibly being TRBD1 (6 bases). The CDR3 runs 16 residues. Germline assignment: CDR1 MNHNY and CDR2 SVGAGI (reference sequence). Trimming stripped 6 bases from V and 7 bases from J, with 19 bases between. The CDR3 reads CASSFSGTSQNSPLHF. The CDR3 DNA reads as TGTGCCAGCAGCTTTTCCGGGACAAGTCAAAATTCACCCCTCCACTTT.

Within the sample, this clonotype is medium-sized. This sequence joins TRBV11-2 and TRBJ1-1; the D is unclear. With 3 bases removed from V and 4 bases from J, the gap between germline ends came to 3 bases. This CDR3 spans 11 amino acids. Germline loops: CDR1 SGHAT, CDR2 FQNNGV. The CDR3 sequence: CASSLGTEAFF. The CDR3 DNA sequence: TGTGCCAGCAGCTTGGGCACTGAAGCTTTCTTT.

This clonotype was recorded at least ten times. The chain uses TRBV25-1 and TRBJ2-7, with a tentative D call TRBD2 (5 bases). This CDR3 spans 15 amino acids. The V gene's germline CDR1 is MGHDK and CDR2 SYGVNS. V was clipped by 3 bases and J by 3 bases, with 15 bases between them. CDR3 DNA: TGTGCCAGCAGTGAGGGGTGGGGAGTTTTCTACGAGCAGTACTTC. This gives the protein CASSEGWGVFYEQYF.